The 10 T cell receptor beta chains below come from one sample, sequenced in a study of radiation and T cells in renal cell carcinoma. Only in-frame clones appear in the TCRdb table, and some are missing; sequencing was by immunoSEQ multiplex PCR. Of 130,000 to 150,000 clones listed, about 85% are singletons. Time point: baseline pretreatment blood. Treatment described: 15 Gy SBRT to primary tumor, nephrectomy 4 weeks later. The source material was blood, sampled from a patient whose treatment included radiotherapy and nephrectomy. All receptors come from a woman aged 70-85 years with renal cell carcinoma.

CDR3 loop: CAWRLGGQGAPRSYEQYF. CDR3 coding DNA: TGTGCCTGGAGGTTGGGGGGACAGGGGGCCCCTCGCTCCTACGAGCAGTACTTC. V gene TRBV30 combines with J gene TRBJ2-7, with 12 bases aligning to TRBD1. The CDR3 spans 18 residues. From germline, CDR1 is GTSNPN and CDR2 SVGIG (reference sequence). Germline trimming cut 3 bases from V and 0 bases from J; bases unmatched to any gene: 12.

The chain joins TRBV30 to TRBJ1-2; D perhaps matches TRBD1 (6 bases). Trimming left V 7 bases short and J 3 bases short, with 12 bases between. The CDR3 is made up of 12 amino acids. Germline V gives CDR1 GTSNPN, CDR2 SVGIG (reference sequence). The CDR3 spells CALQGTHYGYTF. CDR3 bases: TGTGCCTTACAGGGTACTCACTATGGCTACACCTTC.

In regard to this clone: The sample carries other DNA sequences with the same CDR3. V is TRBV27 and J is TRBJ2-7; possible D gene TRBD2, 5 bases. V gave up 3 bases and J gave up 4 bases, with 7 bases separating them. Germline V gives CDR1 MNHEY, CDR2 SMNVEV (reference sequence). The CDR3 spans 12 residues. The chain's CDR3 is CASSFRGYEQYF. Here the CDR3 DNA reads TGTGCCAGCAGTTTCCGAGGGTACGAGCAGTACTTC.

The CDR3 sequence is CASRRSGTGIGETQYF. Here the CDR3 DNA reads TGTGCCAGCAGGCGAAGCGGGACAGGGATTGGAGAGACCCAGTACTTC. The V call is TRBV28, the J call TRBJ2-5, with 9 bases that match TRBD1. The germline V gene encodes CDR1 MDHEN and CDR2 SYDVKM. The junction had 12 bases not matched to a gene; V was cut back by 6 bases and J by 4 bases. The CDR3 contains 16 residues.

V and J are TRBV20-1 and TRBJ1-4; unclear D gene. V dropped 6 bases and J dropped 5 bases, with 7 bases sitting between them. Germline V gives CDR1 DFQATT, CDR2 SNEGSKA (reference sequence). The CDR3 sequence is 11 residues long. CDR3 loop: CSAPENEKLFF. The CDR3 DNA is TGCAGTGCCCCGGAAAATGAAAAACTGTTTTTT.

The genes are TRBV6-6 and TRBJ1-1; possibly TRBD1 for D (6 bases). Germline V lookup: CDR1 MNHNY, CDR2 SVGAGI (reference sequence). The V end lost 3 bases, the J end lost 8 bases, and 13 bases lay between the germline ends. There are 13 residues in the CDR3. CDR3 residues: CASSYGGRGEAFF. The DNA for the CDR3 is TGTGCCAGCAGTTATGGGGGGCGAGGGGAAGCTTTCTTT.

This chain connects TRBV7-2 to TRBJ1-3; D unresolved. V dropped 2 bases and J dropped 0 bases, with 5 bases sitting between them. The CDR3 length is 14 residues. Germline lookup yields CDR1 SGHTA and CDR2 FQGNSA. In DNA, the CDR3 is TGTGCCAGCAGCTTAAGGATCTCTGGAAACACCATATATTTT. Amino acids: CASSLRISGNTIYF.

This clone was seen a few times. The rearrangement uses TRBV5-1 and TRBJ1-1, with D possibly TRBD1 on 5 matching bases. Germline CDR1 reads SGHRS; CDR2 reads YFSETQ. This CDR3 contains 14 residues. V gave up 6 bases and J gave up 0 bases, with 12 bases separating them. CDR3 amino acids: CASTSGLMNTEAFF. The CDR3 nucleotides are TGCGCCAGCACTTCGGGACTCATGAACACTGAAGCTTTCTTT.

The CDR3 here is CASSSDRNTIYF. As DNA, the CDR3 is TGTGCCAGCAGTTCGGACCGAAACACCATATATTTT. V is TRBV6-1 and J is TRBJ1-3; D not certain. Germline CDR1 and CDR2: MNHNS and SASEGT. With 5 bases removed from V and 5 bases from J, the gap between germline ends came to 7 bases. CDR3 length equals 12 residues.

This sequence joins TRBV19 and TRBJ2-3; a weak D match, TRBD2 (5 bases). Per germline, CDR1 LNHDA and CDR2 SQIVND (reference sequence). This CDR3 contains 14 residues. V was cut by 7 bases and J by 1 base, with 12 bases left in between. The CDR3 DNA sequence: TGTGCCAGTACCCATGGAGGTGGCACAGATACGCAGTATTTT. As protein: CASTHGGGTDTQYF. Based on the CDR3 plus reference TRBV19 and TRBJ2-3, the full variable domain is DGGITQSPKYLFRKEGQNVTLSCEQNLNHDAMYWYRQDPGQGLRLIYYSQIVNDFQKGDIAEGYSVSREKKESFPLTVTSAQKNPTAFYLCASTHGGGTDTQYFGPGTRLTVL.